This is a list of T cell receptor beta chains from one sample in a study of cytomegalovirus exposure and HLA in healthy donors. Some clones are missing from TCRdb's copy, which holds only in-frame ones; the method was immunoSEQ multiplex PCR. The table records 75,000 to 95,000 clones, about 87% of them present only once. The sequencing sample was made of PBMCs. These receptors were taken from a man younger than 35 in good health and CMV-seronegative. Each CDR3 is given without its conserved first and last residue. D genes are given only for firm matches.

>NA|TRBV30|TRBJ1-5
AWSVGRGDQPQH
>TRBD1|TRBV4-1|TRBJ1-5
ASSRIGQGDISNQPQH
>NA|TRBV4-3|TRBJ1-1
ASSQDWGVGGEAF
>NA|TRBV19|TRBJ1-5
ASSIDRAGHQPQH
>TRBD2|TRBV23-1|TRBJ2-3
ASSLGRVSSGRRGRDTQY
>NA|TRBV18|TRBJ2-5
ASSPRGMETQY
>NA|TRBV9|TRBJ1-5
ASSAQGGRNQPQH
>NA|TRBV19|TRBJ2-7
ASRKGRDYEQY
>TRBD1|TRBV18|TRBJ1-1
ASSRGPAGTGVHTEAF
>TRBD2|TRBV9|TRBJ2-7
ASSSPSTGGSYEQY
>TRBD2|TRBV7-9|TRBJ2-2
ASSLGGRAHTGELF
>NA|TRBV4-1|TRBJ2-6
ASSQTRTTSGANVLT
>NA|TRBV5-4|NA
ASKEGHSGYEQY
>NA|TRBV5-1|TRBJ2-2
ASSLFPGTGELF
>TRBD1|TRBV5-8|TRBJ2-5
ASSSGQGVRGETQY
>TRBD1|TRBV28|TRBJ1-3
ASSPHRRTGSGNTIY
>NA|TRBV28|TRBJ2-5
ASGGTWQETQY
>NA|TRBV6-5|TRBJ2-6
ASSYTQGSGANVLT
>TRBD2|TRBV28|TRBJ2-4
ASGSSGGNKNIQY
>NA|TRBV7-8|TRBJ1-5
ASSQNQGPSQPQH
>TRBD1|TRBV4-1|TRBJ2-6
ASSLLGQGLVSGANVLT
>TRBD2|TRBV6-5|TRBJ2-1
ASRVLAGGLDEQF
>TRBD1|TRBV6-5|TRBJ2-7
ASSSPGQGRHEQY
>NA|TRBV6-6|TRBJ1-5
ASSSGWSNQPQH
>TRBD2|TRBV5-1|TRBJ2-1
ASKAGDVGGGSYNEQF
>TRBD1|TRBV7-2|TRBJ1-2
ASSLTIGTGFGYGYT
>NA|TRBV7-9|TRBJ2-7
SSSPLRETSSEQY
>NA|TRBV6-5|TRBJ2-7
ASSPLGEQY
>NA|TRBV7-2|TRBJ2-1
ASSTYLQSEQF
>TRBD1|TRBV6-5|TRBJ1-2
ASSFGQGFYGYT
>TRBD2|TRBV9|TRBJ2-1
ASTRGGRADEQF
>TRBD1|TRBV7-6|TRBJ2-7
ASSLSVTGILEQY